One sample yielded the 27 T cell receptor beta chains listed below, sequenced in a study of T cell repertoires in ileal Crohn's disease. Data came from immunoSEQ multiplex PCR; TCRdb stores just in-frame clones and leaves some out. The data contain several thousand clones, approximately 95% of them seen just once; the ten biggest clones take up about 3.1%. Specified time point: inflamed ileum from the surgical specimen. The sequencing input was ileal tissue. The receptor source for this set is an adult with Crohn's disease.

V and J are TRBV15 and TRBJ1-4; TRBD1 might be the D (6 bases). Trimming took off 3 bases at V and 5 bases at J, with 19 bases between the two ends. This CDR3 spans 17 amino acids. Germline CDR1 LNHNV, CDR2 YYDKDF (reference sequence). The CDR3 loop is CATSRGGQHFGNEKLFF. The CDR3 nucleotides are TGTGCCACCAGCAGGGGGGGCCAGCACTTCGGAAATGAAAAACTGTTTTTT.

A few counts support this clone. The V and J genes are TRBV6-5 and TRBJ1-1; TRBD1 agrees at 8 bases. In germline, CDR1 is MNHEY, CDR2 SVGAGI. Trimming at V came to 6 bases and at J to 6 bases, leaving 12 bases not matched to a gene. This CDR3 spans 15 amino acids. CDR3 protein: CASRERQGRIAEAFF. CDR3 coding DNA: TGTGCCAGCAGGGAGCGACAGGGGAGAATAGCTGAAGCTTTCTTT.

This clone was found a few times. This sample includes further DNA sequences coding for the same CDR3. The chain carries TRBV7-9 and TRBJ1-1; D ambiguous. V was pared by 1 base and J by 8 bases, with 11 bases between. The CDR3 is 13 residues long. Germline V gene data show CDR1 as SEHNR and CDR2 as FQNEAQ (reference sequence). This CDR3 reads CASSLGGMGEAFF. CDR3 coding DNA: TGTGCCAGCAGCTTAGGAGGTATGGGGGAAGCTTTCTTT. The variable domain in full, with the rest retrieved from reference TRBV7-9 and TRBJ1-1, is DTGVSQNPRHKITKRGQNVTFRCDPISEHNRLYWYRQTLGQGPEFLTYFQNEAQLEKSRLLSDRFSAERPKGSFSTLEIQRTEQGDSAMYLCASSLGGMGEAFFGQGTRLTVV.

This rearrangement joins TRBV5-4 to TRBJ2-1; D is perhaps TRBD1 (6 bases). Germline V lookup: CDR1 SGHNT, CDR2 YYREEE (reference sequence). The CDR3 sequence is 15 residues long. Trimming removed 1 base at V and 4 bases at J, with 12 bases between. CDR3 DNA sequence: TGTGCCAGCAGCTTGAAGGGGGTTCCTTACAATGAGCAGTTCTTC. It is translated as CASSLKGVPYNEQFF.

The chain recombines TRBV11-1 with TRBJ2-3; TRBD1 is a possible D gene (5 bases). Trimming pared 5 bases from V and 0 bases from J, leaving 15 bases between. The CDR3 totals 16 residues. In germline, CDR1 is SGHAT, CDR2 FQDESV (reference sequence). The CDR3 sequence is CASSPPRTLSTDTQYF. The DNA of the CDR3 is TGTGCCAGCAGCCCTCCTCGGACACTGAGCACAGATACGCAGTATTTT.

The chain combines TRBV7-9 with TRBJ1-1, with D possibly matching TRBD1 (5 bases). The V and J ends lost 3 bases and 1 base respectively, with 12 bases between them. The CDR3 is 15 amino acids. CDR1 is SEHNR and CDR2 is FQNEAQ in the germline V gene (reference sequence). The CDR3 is CASSFTGAQNTEAFF. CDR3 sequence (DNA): TGTGCCAGCAGCTTTACCGGGGCACAGAACACTGAAGCTTTCTTT. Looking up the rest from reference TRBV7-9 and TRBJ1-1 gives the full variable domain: DTGVSQNPRHKITKRGQNVTFRCDPISEHNRLYWYRQTLGQGPEFLTYFQNEAQLEKSRLLSDRFSAERPKGSFSTLEIQRTEQGDSAMYLCASSFTGAQNTEAFFGQGTRLTVV.

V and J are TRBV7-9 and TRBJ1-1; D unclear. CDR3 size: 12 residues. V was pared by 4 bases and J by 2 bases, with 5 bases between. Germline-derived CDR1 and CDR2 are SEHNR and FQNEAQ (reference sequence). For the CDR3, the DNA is TGTGCCAGCAGCTGGGAAAACACTGAAGCTTTCTTT. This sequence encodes CASSWENTEAFF.

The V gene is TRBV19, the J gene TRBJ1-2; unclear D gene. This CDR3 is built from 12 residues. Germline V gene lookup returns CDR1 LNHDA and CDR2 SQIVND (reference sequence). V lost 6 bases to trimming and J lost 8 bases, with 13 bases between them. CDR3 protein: CASSDTPTGYTF. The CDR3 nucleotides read TGTGCCAGTAGCGACACCCCCACGGGCTACACCTTC. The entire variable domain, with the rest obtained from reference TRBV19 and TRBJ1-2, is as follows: DGGITQSPKYLFRKEGQNVTLSCEQNLNHDAMYWYRQDPGQGLRLIYYSQIVNDFQKGDIAEGYSVSREKKESFPLTVTSAQKNPTAFYLCASSDTPTGYTFGSGTRLTVV.

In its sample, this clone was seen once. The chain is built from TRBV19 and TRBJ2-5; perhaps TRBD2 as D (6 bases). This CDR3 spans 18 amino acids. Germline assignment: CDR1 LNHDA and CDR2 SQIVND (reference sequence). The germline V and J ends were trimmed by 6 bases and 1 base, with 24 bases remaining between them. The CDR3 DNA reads TGTGCCAGTAGAGGCCGGACTGGGCGGGAACTTTCCCAAGAGACCCAGTACTTC. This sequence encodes CASRGRTGRELSQETQYF.

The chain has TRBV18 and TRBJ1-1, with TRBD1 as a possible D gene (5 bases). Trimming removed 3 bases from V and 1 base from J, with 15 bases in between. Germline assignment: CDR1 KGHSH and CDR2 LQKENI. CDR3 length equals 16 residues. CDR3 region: CASSPPVRQPNTEAFF. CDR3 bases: TGTGCCAGCTCACCCCCCGTGAGACAGCCGAACACTGAAGCTTTCTTT.

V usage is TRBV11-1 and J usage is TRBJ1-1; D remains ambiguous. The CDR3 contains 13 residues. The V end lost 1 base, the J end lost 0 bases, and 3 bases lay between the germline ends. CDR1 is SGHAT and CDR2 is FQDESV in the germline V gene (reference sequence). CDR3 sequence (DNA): TGTGCCAGCAGCTTAGAGCTGAACACTGAAGCTTTCTTT. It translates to CASSLELNTEAFF.

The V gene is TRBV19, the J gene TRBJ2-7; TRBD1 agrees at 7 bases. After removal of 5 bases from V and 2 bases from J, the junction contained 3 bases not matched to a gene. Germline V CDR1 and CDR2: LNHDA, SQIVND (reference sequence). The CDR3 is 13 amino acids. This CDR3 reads CASSSGGPYEQYF. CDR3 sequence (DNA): TGTGCCAGTAGTTCAGGGGGACCCTACGAGCAGTACTTC.

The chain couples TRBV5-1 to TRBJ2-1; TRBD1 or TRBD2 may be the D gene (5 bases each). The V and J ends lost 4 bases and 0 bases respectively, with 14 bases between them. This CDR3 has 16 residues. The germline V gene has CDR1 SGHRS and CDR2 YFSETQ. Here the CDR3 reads CASSGSGDSSYNEQFF. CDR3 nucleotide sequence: TGCGCCAGCAGCGGGAGCGGTGACAGCTCCTACAATGAGCAGTTCTTC.

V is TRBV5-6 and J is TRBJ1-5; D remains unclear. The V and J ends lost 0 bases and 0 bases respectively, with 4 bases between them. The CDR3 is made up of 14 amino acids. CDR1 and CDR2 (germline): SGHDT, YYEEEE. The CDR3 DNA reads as TGTGCCAGCAGCTTGGTATATAGCAATCAGCCCCAGCATTTT. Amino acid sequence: CASSLVYSNQPQHF. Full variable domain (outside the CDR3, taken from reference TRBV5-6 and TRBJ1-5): DAGVTQSPTHLIKTRGQQVTLRCSPKSGHDTVSWYQQALGQGPQFIFQYYEEEERQRGNFPDRFSGHQFPNYSSELNVNALLLGDSALYLCASSLVYSNQPQHFGDGTRLSIL.

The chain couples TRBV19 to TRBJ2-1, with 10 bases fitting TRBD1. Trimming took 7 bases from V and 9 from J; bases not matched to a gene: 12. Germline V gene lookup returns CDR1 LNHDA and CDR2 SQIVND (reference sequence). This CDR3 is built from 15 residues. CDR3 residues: CASIPSGTGEGEQFF. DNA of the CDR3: TGTGCCAGTATCCCCTCCGGGACAGGGGAGGGTGAGCAGTTCTTC.

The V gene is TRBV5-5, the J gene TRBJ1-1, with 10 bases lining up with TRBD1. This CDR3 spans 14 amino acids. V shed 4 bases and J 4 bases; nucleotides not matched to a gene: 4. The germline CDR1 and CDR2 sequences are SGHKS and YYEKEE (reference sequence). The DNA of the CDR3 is TGTGCCAGCAGCCGACAGGGGGCGGGCACTGAAGCTTTCTTT. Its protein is CASSRQGAGTEAFF.

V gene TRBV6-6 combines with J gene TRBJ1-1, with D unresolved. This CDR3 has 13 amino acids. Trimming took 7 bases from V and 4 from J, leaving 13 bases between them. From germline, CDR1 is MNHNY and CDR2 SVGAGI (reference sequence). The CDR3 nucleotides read TGTGCCAGCAACCTGAAAGCAGGCACTGAAGCTTTCTTT. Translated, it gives CASNLKAGTEAFF.

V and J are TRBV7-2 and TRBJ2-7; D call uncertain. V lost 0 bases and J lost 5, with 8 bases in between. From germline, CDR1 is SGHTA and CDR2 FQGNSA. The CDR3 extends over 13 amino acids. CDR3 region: CASSLAPGDEQYF. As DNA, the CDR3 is TGTGCCAGCAGCTTAGCCCCCGGAGACGAGCAGTACTTC.

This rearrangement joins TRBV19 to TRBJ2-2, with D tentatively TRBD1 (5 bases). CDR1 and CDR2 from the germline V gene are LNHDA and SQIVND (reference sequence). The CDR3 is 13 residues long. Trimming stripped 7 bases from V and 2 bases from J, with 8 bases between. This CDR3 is CASMDTNTGELFF. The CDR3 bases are TGTGCCAGTATGGACACTAACACCGGGGAGCTGTTTTTT.

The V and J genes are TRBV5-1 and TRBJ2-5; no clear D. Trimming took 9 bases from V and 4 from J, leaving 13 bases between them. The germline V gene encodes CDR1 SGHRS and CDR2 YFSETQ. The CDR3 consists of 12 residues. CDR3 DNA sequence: TGCGCCACCCGGACCGGGTCAGAGACCCAGTACTTC. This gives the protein CATRTGSETQYF.

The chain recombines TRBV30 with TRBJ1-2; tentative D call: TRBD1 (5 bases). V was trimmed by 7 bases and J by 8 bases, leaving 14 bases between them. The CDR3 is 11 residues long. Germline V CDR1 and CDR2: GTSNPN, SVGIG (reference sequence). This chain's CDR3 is CAYSLGAGYTF. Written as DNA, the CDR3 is TGTGCCTATTCTCTCGGGGCCGGCTACACCTTC.

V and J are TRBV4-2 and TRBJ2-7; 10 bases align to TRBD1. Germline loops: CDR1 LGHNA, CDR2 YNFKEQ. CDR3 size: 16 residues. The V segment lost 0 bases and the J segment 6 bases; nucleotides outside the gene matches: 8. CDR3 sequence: CASSQDWTGGLREQYF. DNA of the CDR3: TGTGCCAGCAGCCAAGATTGGACAGGGGGTTTACGCGAGCAGTACTTC.

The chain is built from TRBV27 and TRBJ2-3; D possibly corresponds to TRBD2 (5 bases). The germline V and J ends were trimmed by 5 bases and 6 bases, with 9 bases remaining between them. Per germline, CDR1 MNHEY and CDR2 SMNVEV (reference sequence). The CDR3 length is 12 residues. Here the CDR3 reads CASSQRGDTQYF. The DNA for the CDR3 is TGTGCCAGCAGTCAACGAGGGGATACGCAGTATTTT.

The CDR3 region has the DNA TGTGCCAGCAGCTTAGATCTTCCTAGCGGAGACTACGAGCAGTACTTC. This codes for CASSLDLPSGDYEQYF. The chain links TRBV7-8 to TRBJ2-7, with TRBD2 matching 7 bases. The CDR3 has 16 residues. CDR1 is SGHVS, CDR2 FQNEAQ, per germline. V dropped 1 base and J dropped 3; count of bases not matched to a gene: 9.

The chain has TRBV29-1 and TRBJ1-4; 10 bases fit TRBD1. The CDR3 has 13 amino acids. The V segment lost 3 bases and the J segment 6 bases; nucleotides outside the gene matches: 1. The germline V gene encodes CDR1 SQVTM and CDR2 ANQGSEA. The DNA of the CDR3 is TGCAGCGTTGAGGGGACAGGGGATGAAAAACTGTTTTTT. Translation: CSVEGTGDEKLFF.

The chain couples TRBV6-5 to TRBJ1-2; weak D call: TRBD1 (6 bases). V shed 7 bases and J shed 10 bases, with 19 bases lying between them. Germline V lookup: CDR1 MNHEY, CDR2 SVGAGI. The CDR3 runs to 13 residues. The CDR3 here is CASTAGGHTFYTF. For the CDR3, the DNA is TGTGCCAGCACTGCTGGGGGGCATACCTTCTACACCTTC.

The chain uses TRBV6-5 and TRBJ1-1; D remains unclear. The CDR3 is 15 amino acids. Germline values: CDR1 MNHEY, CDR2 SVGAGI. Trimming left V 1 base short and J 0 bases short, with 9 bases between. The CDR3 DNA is TGTGCCAGCAGTTACTGGCAGCAGCTGAACACTGAAGCTTTCTTT. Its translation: CASSYWQQLNTEAFF.